This T cell receptor beta chain was sequenced during a study of blood T cell repertoires in COVID-19. The ends lost 3 bases at V and 7 bases at J; junction bases unmatched: 6. CDR1 is LGHDT, CDR2 YNNKEL, per germline (reference sequence). This CDR3 comprises 15 residues. Data came from immunoSEQ multiplex PCR; TCRdb stores just in-frame clones and leaves some out. The sample carries roughly 230,000 clones, about 88% recorded once. This clone was detected only a few times. The receptor's source is a man aged 40-49 years with acute or convalescent COVID-19. The material sequenced was peripheral blood. The chain employs TRBV3-1 (or the pseudogene TRBV3-2) and TRBJ1-6, with 7 positions matching TRBD1. CDR3 nucleotides: TGTGCCAGCAGCCAGGAGGGACAGCAAAATTCACCCCTCCACTTT. Translation gives CASSQEGQQNSPLHF.